This TCR beta chain was documented in a study of T cell responses to AZD1222 COVID-19 vaccine. Findings and limits, study-wide: Just a handful of AZD1222 recipients were seropositive at baseline. CD4 TCRs linked to vaccination spanned spike, dominating at 160-218 and 743-854.

Sequenced by immunoSEQ multiplex PCR; TCRdb stores in-frame clones only, minus some. The sample gives around 100,000 clones, approximately 88% of which show up once; 5.5% to 7.5% is in the top ten. As for this clone: Its antigen is undetermined.

The source is an adult who received the AZD1222 COVID-19 vaccine. The material was peripheral blood, obtained 28 days after the second AZD1222 dose.

CDR3 nucleotide sequence: TGTGCCAGCAGCTTATCTGCCAACACTGAAGCTTTCTTT. This codes for CASSLSANTEAFF. This rearrangement joins TRBV13 to TRBJ1-1; D unresolved. V lost 2 bases, J lost 2 bases, and 6 bases lay in between. The germline V gene has CDR1 PRHDT and CDR2 FYEKMQ (reference sequence). The CDR3 contains 13 residues.